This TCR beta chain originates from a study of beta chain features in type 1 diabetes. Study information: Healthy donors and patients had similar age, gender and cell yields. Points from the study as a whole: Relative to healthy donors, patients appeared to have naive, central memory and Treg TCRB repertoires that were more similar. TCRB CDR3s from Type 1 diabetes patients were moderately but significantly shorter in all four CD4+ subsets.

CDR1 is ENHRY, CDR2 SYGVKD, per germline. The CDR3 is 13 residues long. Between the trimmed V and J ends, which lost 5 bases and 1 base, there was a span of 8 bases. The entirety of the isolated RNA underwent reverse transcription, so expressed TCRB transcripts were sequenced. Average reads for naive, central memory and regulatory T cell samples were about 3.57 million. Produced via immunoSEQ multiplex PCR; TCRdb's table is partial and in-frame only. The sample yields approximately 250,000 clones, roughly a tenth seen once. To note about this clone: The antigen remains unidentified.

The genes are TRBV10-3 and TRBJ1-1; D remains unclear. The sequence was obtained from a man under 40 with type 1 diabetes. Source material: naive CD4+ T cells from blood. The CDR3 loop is CAISSDGNTEAFF. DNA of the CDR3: TGTGCCATCAGTAGCGATGGGAACACTGAAGCTTTCTTT.